The sequence of this TCR beta chain was determined in a study of blood T cell repertoires in COVID-19 (dated by TCRdb to the early 2020s). As for the study more broadly: Samples covering the acute and convalescent phases of COVID-19 were provided by collaborators in the United States, Italy and Spain. The material from the prospective study consisted of cDNA or gDNA derived from T cells, B-cell-depleted T cells, or PBMCs. Subjects who had been exposed to COVID-19, were actively infected with it, or had recovered from it provided the deeply sampled blood TCRbeta repertoires that made up the dataset. The repertoires were released in a freely available public database meant as a resource for research on the immune response to SARS-CoV-2. The samples were drawn from the first 160 participants of the ongoing ImmuneRACE study and from 950 to 1,500 subjects provided by 6 global collaborators. Nearly every sample came with metadata listing a de-identified subject ID, COVID-19 status, age in years and sex. Where HLA class I and class II types were available, the types were taken from metadata supplied by the sample provider, not from assay-based typing.

What the study reported, not specific to this receptor: Clinical and demographic metadata were provided uncurated, with the amount varying by source and participant.

TCRbeta CDR3 regions were amplified from genomic DNA by means of the immunoSEQ Assay, a bias-controlled multiplex PCR. For the original study's pipeline: The number of nucleated cells in each sample was estimated from the amplification of reference gene primers within the assay. To quantify the absolute abundance of each unique TCRbeta CDR3 rearrangement, sequence reads were collapsed and filtered. For each sample, productive Simpson clonality was calculated by taking the square root of Simpson's diversity index across productive rearrangements. TCRdb's version of the immuneACCESS table is confined to in-frame rearrangements and falls short of the full clone set. An unresolved V gene accounts for under half of the shortfall where checked; the remainder is of unknown origin. The DNA gave D and trimming, while V, J and clone size come from that table. This sample holds over 200,000 clones; around 93% were observed only once. The top ten hold 1.2% of the sample.

Remarks on this clone: Its recognized antigen is unknown. No much larger clone is present one base from it, and per-base qualities are unavailable.

Participants in the prospective study were aged 18 to 89 years, lived in over 20 United States geographic areas, and enrolled through a virtual design. To assign participants to cohorts, the prospective study relied on clinical history that participants themselves reported in a screening survey and a study questionnaire. Each participant in the prospective study had whole blood, serum and a nasopharyngeal or oropharyngeal swab collected by mobile phlebotomists. Prospective study participants could optionally give additional blood draws and questionnaires over an approximately 2-month period. Before DNA extraction, blood samples from the prospective study were shipped at room temperature or frozen. The receptor's source is a human donor in a cohort exposed to, infected with or recovered from COVID-19 (not recorded which). The donor label of this sample is uncertain. Sequencing input: PBMCs or T cells enriched from blood (not recorded which).

The CDR3 is CAWGRGGPQETQYF. The nucleotide sequence reads as follows: TGTGCCTGGGGCCGGGGGGGCCCACAAGAGACCCAGTACTTC. The V and J segments used are TRBV30 and TRBJ2-5, and 8 junctional nucleotides match TRBD2. The germline V gene (reference sequence) supplies CDR1 GTSNPN and CDR2 SVGIG. The cysteine opens and the phenylalanine closes a CDR3 of 14 amino acids. Only the CDR3 DNA stays, 42 bases, in frame from base 1. Relative to germline, V is missing 5 bases and J is missing 2 bases, with 7 bases of the junction outside any gene match.